Listed below are T cell receptor beta chains from one sample, sequenced in a study of T cell changes during pregnancy in multiple sclerosis. Clones were sequenced by immunoSEQ multiplex PCR, and TCRdb holds only the in-frame ones, with some missing. The sample includes roughly 29,000 clones, roughly 92% of them seen just once. The specimen was CD8+ T cells from peripheral blood mononuclear cells, collected before pregnancy. Receptors originate from a female donor with multiple sclerosis, enrolled in a pregnancy study. The CDR3 runs from the conserved cysteine through the conserved F or W. A D gene is named only where the DNA matches it firmly. Some rows have no size entry. The others give once, few or many, or a class for an expanded clone.

V	D	J	size	DNA	CDR3
TRBV15	TRBD1	TRBJ2-7	-	TGTGCCACCAGCAGAGATAGGGGACAGGGGATCTACGAGCAGTACTTC	CATSRDRGQGIYEQYF
TRBV7-3	TRBD1	TRBJ2-7	-	TGTGCCAGCAGCTTAACTCAGGGGGTGGAGTACGAGCAGTACTTC	CASSLTQGVEYEQYF
TRBV5-4	-	TRBJ1-2	-	TGTGCCATACTCCGGCCAGGGGTTAACTATGGCTACACCTTC	CAILRPGVNYGYTF
TRBV19	-	TRBJ1-1	-	TGTGCCAGTAGTCTCAACAGAAACACTGAAGCTTTCTTT	CASSLNRNTEAFF
TRBV9	-	TRBJ2-5	-	TGTGCCAGCAGCGTAGGAGTGAGGGGGACCGAGACCCAGTACTTC	CASSVGVRGTETQYF
TRBV15	TRBD1	TRBJ2-3	-	TGTGCCACCAGCCCGTACAGGGGGTTAGGGGTGGATACGCAGTATTTT	CATSPYRGLGVDTQYF
TRBV7-5	-	TRBJ2-7	-	TGTGTCAGAAGCTTACAAGGACTAGCGGGGGGTAACTTCTTC	CVRSLQGLAGGNFF
TRBV29-1	TRBD2	TRBJ2-1	-	TGCAGCGTTGAAGGAGCGGGAGGAGACTACAGCTCCTACAATGAGCAGTTCTTC	CSVEGAGGDYSSYNEQFF
TRBV28	TRBD1	TRBJ1-1	-	TGTGCCAGCAGTTTATTCGGACAGGGGGAAGCTTTCTTT	CASSLFGQGEAFF
TRBV5-5	-	TRBJ1-2	-	TGTGCCAGCAGCCCCGGACACCTGCCGATTGGCTACACCTTC	CASSPGHLPIGYTF
TRBV27	TRBD1	TRBJ1-1	once	TGTGCCAGCAGTTTATTGGGTGGGGCAAACAGGGGCCGAAACACTGAAGCTTTCTTT	CASSLLGGANRGRNTEAFF
TRBV7-2	-	TRBJ2-2	-	TGTGCCAGCAGCTTAGGTCCGCAAGCGGTGTGGACCGGGGAGCTGTTTTTT	CASSLGPQAVWTGELFF
TRBV27	-	TRBJ2-1	-	TGTGCCAGCAGAACGAGCTCCTACAATGAGCAGTTCTTC	CASRTSSYNEQFF
TRBV9	-	TRBJ1-6	-	TGTGCCAGCAGCGTCGCAGGGGTCACCTATAATTCACCCCTCCACTTT	CASSVAGVTYNSPLHF
TRBV14	-	TRBJ1-6	large	TGTGCCAGCAGCCAAGATAACTTATTTAATTCACCCCTCCACTTT	CASSQDNLFNSPLHF
TRBV7-3	-	TRBJ2-1	few	TGTGCCAGCAGCTCGACCGTCCTACAGGGCAGGTCCTACAATGAGCAGTTCTTC	CASSSTVLQGRSYNEQFF
TRBV6-6	TRBD2	TRBJ2-2	-	TGTGCCAGCAGTGCTAGCGGGGGGAACACCGGGGAGCTGTTTTTT	CASSASGGNTGELFF
TRBV9	-	TRBJ1-2	-	TGTGCCAGCAGTGGCGGGCTAGACGGCTACACCTTC	CASSGGLDGYTF
TRBV7-9	TRBD1	TRBJ1-1	-	TGTGCCAGCAGCACGGACAGGGTGGTGAACACTGAAGCTTTCTTT	CASSTDRVVNTEAFF
TRBV13	-	TRBJ2-1	-	TGTGCCAGCAGCTCGAGAAGCAATGAGCAGTTCTTC	CASSSRSNEQFF
TRBV5-5	-	TRBJ2-1	-	TGTGCCAGCAGCTCCCTCAGGGAAGGCCAGTTCTTC	CASSSLREGQFF
TRBV27	TRBD1	TRBJ1-2	-	TGTGCCAGCAGTTTCCTGGGGACAGACTATGGCTACACCTTC	CASSFLGTDYGYTF
TRBV9	-	TRBJ2-1	-	TGTGCCAGCAGCGTCTCCAATGAGCAGTTCTTC	CASSVSNEQFF
TRBV5-1	TRBD2	TRBJ2-7	-	TGCGCCAGCAGCTGGGGGGAGGGTCGAGGCTACGAGCAGTACTTC	CASSWGEGRGYEQYF
TRBV29-1	TRBD2	TRBJ2-1	-	TGCAGCGTTCATTTAGGACTAGCGGGAGTCAACAATGAGCAGTTCTTC	CSVHLGLAGVNNEQFF
TRBV5-5	-	TRBJ2-3	-	TGTGCCAGCAGCTCATGGCAGACTAGCACAGATACGCAGTATTTT	CASSSWQTSTDTQYF
TRBV9	-	TRBJ2-7	-	TGTGCCAGCAGCTACCAGCCCAGGGCGCCCAACTCCTACGAGCAGTACTTC	CASSYQPRAPNSYEQYF
TRBV9	-	TRBJ2-7	-	TGTGCCAGCTCCACCGCGGTGACCGCCTACGAGCAGTACTTC	CASSTAVTAYEQYF
TRBV5-4	TRBD2	TRBJ2-1	-	TGTGCCAGCAGCTTGGGTATTAGCGGGGGGTTGAATGAGCAGTTCTTC	CASSLGISGGLNEQFF
TRBV6-4	TRBD1	TRBJ2-5	-	TGTGCCAACAGGAAAGGACAGGCCCAAGAGACCCAGTACTTC	CANRKGQAQETQYF
TRBV5-1	-	TRBJ1-2	-	TGCGCCAGCAGCTTGACGGGAATGGGCAAAACTAACTATGGCTACACCTTC	CASSLTGMGKTNYGYTF
TRBV9	-	TRBJ2-3	once	TGTGCCAGCAGCGTTGAGGCACCCCCCACAGATACGCAGTATTTT	CASSVEAPPTDTQYF
TRBV6-1	TRBD1	TRBJ2-7	-	TGTGCCAGCAGTGAATCGACAGGGGGTAGCGACGAGCAGTACTTC	CASSESTGGSDEQYF
TRBV7-9	TRBD1	TRBJ1-4	once	TGTGCCAGCAGCCCCCCCCAAGACAGGGGTGATGAAAAACTGTTTTTT	CASSPPQDRGDEKLFF
TRBV12-5	-	TRBJ2-7	-	TGTGCTAGTGGCCTGGACAGCTACGAGCAGTACTTC	CASGLDSYEQYF
TRBV19	TRBD1	TRBJ2-7	once	TGTGCCAGTAGTATCCCAGGGGGGACAGGGGATGGCGAGCAGTACTTC	CASSIPGGTGDGEQYF
TRBV10-3	-	TRBJ2-1	-	TGTGCCAGACTAGGAGGATCCTACAATGAGCAGTTCTTC	CARLGGSYNEQFF
TRBV6-5	-	TRBJ2-7	-	TGTGCCAGCAGTTACTCGGCGACAGGCTACGAGCAGTACTTC	CASSYSATGYEQYF
TRBV25-1	-	TRBJ1-2	-	TGTGCCAGCAGTGGATTAACAGTGCAGTATGGCTACACCTTC	CASSGLTVQYGYTF
TRBV7-8	-	TRBJ1-1	-	TGTGCCAGCAGCCCGGGGGGTACTGAAGCTTTCTTT	CASSPGGTEAFF
TRBV2	-	TRBJ2-7	-	TGTGCCAGCAGTGAAAGGGCAGGGAATAACTACGAGCAGTACTTC	CASSERAGNNYEQYF
TRBV7-2	-	TRBJ2-1	-	TGTGCCAGCAGCCCGCTGGCGGAGTCCTCCTACAATGAGCAGTTCTTC	CASSPLAESSYNEQFF
TRBV2	-	TRBJ1-6	-	TGTGCCAGCAGTGCACCGGCTGACAGCCCATTCGGTCCCCTCCACTTT	CASSAPADSPFGPLHF
TRBV9	TRBD1	TRBJ2-7	-	TGTGCCAGCAGCGTAGAACAGGGGGCCGAGCAGTACTTC	CASSVEQGAEQYF
TRBV15	TRBD2	TRBJ2-3	-	TGTGCCACCAGCAGAGAGGGCCTAGCGGGGGGATTACGAGATACGCAGTATTTT	CATSREGLAGGLRDTQYF
TRBV11-2	-	TRBJ1-1	-	TGTGCCAGCAGCTTAGGGGCAGGGAACACTGAAGCTTTCTTT	CASSLGAGNTEAFF
TRBV19	-	TRBJ2-2	-	TGTGCCAGTACAGGGGTCACCGGGGAGCTGTTTTTT	CASTGVTGELFF
TRBV18	TRBD2	TRBJ2-1	-	TGTGCCAGCTCACCACCCGGGACTAGTAACTACAATGAGCAGTTCTTC	CASSPPGTSNYNEQFF